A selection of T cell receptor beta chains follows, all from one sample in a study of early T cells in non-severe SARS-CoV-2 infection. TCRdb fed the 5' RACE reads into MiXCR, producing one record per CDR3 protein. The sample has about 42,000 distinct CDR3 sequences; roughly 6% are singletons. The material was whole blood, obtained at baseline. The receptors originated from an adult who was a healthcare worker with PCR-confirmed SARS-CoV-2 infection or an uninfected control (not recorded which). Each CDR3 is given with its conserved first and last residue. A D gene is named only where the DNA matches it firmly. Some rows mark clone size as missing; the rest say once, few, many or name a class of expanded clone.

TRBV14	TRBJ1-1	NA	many	TGTGCCAGCAGCCGCAATGCCGGGACACAAAACACTGAAGCTTTCTTT	CASSRNAGTQNTEAFF
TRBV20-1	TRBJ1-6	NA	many	TGCAGTGCCCGTCATAGCGGAGATGTCGGTTCACCCCTCCACTTT	CSARHSGDVGSPLHF
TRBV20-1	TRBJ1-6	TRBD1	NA	TGCAGTGCTAGAGGCGACAGGGGAAATTCACCCCTCCACTTT	CSARGDRGNSPLHF
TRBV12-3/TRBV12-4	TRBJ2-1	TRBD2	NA	TGTGCCAGCAGTCCGTCTAGCGGGGGGGCCTCAGACAATGAGCAGTTCTTC	CASSPSSGGASDNEQFF
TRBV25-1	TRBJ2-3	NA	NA	TGTGCCAGCAGTTTTTTAGATACGCAGTATTTT	CASSFLDTQYF
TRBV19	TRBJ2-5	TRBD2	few	TGTGCCAGTAGTCGATACGGCAGGGCTAGCGGGGTACAAGAGACCCAGTACTTC	CASSRYGRASGVQETQYF
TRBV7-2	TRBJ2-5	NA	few	TGTGCCAGCAGCTTAGCGTCGTCCAGGGAAGAGACCCAGTACTTC	CASSLASSREETQYF
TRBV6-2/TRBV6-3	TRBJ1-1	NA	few	TGTGCCAGCATCCTGTCTACAGACACTGAAGCTTTCTTT	CASILSTDTEAFF
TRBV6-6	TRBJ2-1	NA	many	TGTGCCAGCAGTTACTCGACCAGAGGGTCCTACAATGAGCAGTTCTTC	CASSYSTRGSYNEQFF
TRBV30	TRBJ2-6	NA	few	TGTGCCTGGAGTAAGGGAACTGGGGCCAACGTCCTGACTTTC	CAWSKGTGANVLTF
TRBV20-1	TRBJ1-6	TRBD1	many	TGCAGTGCAACCGGGACAGGGGATCCACCCCTCCACTTT	CSATGTGDPPLHF